This T cell receptor beta chain appears in the sequencing data of a study of cytotoxic CD8 clonotypes in ibrutinib-treated CLL (dated by TCRdb to the early 2020s). About the study as a whole: The cohort was composed of approximately 11 relapsed/refractory and fewer than 16 treatment-naive patients; IGHV unmutated status was identified in approximately 17 patients. Partial responses were observed in roughly 24 patients and complete responses in 2; after a median follow-up of around 68 months, remission was maintained in roughly 15 patients and progression was observed in approximately twelve. Response samples were obtained after a median of approximately twelve months of treatment, with a range of roughly 6 to 40 months. An average of around 260,000 productive templates and some 99,000 productive rearrangements was obtained per sample. Longitudinal samples were obtainable from about 30% of the roughly 86 participants in the trial. Cryopreserved peripheral blood mononuclear cells were collected at three points: before therapy, at response, and at either sustained remission or disease progression. Patients were still on ibrutinib when every remission and progressive disease sample was collected.

About this clone: Its antigen target is currently unknown. No base quality values were provided; no much bigger clone lies one nucleotide off.

General conclusions and limits of the study: Public clonotypes were rare and either shrank or stayed stable during treatment, and the rise in clonality at ibrutinib response reflected expansion of private clonotypes. An increase in clonality was observed at ibrutinib response, with clonality remaining stable during sustained remission and falling back toward baseline at progression. Sampling times were not matched between patients in sustained remission and patients whose disease was progressing, and lymph node repertoires were not examined. Baseline clonality exceeded that of age-matched healthy donors and correlated strongly with circulating CD8+ T-cell counts.

CDR1 SGDLS and CDR2 YYNGEE are derived from the germline V gene. The junction carries 7 bases between V and J, which are trimmed by 2 bases and 1 base respectively. The CDR3 spans 14 residues, from the cysteine through the phenylalanine. The only DNA kept is the CDR3, 42 bases in frame from the first base. On a MiSeq, deep resolution sequencing aimed for a depth between 1 in 1 million and 1 in 200,000 T cells, with each clonotype covered around 10x on average. The immunoSEQ hsTCRB Kit was used to generate TCR beta libraries. The original pipeline was this. Data were analyzed with ImmunoSEQ Data Assistant and ImmunoSEQ Analyzer, with V, D and J genes assigned per IMGT definitions. Clonality, which ranges from 0 to 1, was calculated as one minus the normalized Shannon entropy of productive rearrangement frequencies. Only overrepresented clonotypes making up at least 0.05% of each patient's repertoire were included in the public clonotype analysis. Thirteen age-matched healthy donor repertoires from immuneACCESS were used as controls for clonality. TCRdb stores this immuneACCESS table with in-frame sequences only. Part of the clones is absent; in the studies checked, under half of the shortfall reflects unresolved V genes, and no reason is known for the rest. The D gene and trimming were derived from the DNA, and the V and J assignments and clone size from that table. The sample table records 12,000 or so clones; 81% of these occur just once. The ten biggest clones cover approximately 22% of the sample.

Interpreted using the paper, the time point label stands for: progressive disease on ibrutinib. Around 2 micrograms of genomic DNA were extracted from cryopreserved PBMCs for TCR beta library preparation. Longitudinal blood samples from CLL patients receiving ibrutinib monotherapy were subjected to high-throughput TCR beta sequencing. The patients took part in an open-label, single-center phase 2 trial of ibrutinib monotherapy. The sequencing here drew on PBMCs, taken at disease progression, from a patient treated with ibrutinib. The chain joins TRBV9 to TRBJ1-3, with the D gene call left open. This receptor was obtained from a human donor with chronic lymphocytic leukemia. The DNA reads TGTGCCAGCAGCGTCGAGATGTCTGGAAACACCATATATTTT. This sequence encodes CASSVEMSGNTIYF.